The entry that follows covers one T cell receptor (beta chain) sequence. Antigen specificity is unknown. Each patient relapsed following autologous stem cell transplantation, and prior brentuximab vedotin exposure differed. This sample was included in a study of PD-1 blockade in classical Hodgkin lymphoma. General observations from the study: By C4D1 there was a significant rise in CD4+ TCR diversity but not in CD8+ TCR diversity.

The V segment lost 2 bases and the J segment 5 bases; nucleotides outside the gene matches: 9. Germline CDR1 is LNHDA and CDR2 is SQIVND (reference sequence). The CDR3 runs 16 residues. The method was immunoSEQ multiplex PCR; TCRdb's version includes in-frame clones alone and lacks a portion of them. The top ten clones hold roughly a tenth of a sample with approximately 57,000 clones, around 93% of them seen once. V and J are TRBV19 and TRBJ2-5, with TRBD2 identical over 9 bases. The clonotype comes from a human donor with classical Hodgkin lymphoma. The sequences come from peripheral blood mononuclear cells (PBMCs), collected before the second cycle of nivolumab. In nucleotides, the CDR3 is TGTGCCAGTAGTATATCGGCTAGCGGGGATTATGAGACCCAGTACTTC. Its translation is CASSISASGDYETQYF.